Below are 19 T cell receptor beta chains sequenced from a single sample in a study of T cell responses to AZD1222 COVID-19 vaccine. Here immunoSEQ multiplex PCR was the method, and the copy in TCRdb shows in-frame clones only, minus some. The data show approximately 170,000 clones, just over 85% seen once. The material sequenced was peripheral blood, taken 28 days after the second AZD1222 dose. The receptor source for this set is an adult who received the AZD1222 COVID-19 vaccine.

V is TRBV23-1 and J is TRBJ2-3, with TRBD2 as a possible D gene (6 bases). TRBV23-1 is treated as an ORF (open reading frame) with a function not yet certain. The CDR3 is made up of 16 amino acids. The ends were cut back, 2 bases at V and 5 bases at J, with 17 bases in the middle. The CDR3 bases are TGCGCCAGCAGTCAAACTAGCCCCAGTAAGGGAGATACGCAGTATTTT. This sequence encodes CASSQTSPSKGDTQYF.

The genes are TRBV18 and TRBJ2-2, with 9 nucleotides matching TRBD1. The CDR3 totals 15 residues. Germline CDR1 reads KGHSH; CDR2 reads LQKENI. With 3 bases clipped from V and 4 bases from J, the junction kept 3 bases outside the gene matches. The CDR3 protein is CASSPRTGVTGELFF. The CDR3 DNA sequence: TGTGCCAGCTCACCCAGGACAGGGGTCACCGGGGAGCTGTTTTTT.

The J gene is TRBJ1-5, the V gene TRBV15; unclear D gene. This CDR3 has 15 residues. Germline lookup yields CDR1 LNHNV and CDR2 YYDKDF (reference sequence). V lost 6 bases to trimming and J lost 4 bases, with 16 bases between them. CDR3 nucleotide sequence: TGTGCCACCAGTTCGGGCGGTGGGCAAAATCAGCCCCAGCATTTT. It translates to CATSSGGGQNQPQHF.

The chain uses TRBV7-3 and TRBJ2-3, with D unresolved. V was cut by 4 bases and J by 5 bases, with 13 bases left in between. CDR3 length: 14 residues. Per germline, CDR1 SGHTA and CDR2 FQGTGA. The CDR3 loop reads CASSSALAGDTQYF. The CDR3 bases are TGTGCCAGCAGCTCTGCCCTCGCCGGAGATACGCAGTATTTT.

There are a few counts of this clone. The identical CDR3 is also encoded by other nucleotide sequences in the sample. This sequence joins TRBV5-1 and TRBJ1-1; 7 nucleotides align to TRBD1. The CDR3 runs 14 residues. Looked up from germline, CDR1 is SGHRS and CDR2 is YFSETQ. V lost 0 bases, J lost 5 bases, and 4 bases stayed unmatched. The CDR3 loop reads CASSLGQGRTEAFF. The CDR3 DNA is TGCGCCAGCAGCTTGGGACAGGGAAGAACTGAAGCTTTCTTT.

The CDR3 nucleotides read TGTGCCAGCAGCCCCCGGGGGGGACCTCCTCCGCAGTTCTTC. Its protein product is CASSPRGGPPPQFF. The rearrangement links TRBV2 to TRBJ2-1; TRBD2 matches 8 bases. After removal of 6 bases from V and 12 bases from J, the junction contained 13 bases not matched to a gene. Germline-derived CDR1 and CDR2 are SNHLY and FYNNEI. This CDR3 has 14 amino acids.

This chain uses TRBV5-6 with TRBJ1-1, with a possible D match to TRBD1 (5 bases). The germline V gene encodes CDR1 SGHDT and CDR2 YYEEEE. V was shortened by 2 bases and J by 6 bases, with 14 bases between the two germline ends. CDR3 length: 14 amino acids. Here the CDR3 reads CASSLAGFGAEAFF. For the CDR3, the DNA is TGTGCCAGCAGCTTAGCAGGGTTTGGAGCTGAAGCTTTCTTT.

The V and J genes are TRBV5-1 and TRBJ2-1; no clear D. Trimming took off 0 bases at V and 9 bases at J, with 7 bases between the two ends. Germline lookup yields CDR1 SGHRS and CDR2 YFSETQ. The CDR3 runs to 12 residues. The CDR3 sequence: CASSLEGGEQFF. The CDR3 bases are TGCGCCAGCAGCTTGGAGGGCGGTGAGCAGTTCTTC.

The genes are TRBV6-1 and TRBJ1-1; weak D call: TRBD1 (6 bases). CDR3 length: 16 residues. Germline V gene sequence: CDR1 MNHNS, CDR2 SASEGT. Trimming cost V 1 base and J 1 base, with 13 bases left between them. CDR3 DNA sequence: TGTGCCAGCAGTGAAGTAGTTTGGGGGGCGAACACTGAAGCTTTCTTT. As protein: CASSEVVWGANTEAFF.

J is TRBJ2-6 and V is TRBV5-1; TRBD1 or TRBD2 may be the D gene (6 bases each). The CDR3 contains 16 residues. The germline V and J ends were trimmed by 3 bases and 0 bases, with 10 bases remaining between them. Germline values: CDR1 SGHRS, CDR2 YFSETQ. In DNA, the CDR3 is TGCGCCAGCAGCTCGGGGGCTGCCTCTGGGGCCAACGTCCTGACTTTC. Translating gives CASSSGAASGANVLTF.

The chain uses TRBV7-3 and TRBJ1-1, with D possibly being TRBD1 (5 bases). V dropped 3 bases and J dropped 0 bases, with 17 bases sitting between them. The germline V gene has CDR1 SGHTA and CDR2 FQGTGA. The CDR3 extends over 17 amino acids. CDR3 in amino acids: CASSFRALGVMNTEAFF. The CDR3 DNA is TGTGCCAGCAGCTTTCGTGCGTTAGGGGTGATGAACACTGAAGCTTTCTTT. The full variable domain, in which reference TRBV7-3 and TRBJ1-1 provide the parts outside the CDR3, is GAGVSQTPSNKVTEKGKYVELRCDPISGHTALYWYRQSLGQGPEFLIYFQGTGAADDSGLPNDRFFAVRPEGSVSTLKIQRTERGDSAVYLCASSFRALGVMNTEAFFGQGTRLTVV.

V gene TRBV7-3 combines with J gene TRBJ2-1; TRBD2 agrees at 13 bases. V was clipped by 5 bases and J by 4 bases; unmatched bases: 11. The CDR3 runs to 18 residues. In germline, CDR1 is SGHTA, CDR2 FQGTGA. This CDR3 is CASSGATSGGTGYNEQFF. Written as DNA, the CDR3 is TGTGCCAGCAGCGGTGCGACTAGCGGGGGGACAGGGTACAATGAGCAGTTCTTC.

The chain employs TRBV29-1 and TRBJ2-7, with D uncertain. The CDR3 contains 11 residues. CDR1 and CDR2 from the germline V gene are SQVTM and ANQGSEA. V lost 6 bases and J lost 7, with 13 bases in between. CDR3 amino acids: CSVWKGGEQYF. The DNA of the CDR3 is TGCAGCGTCTGGAAGGGCGGAGAGCAGTACTTC.

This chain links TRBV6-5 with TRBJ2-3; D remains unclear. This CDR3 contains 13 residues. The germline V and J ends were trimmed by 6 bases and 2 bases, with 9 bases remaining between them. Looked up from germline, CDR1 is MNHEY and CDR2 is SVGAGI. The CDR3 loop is CASRVIVTDTQYF. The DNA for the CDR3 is TGTGCCAGCAGGGTCATCGTCACAGATACGCAGTATTTT.

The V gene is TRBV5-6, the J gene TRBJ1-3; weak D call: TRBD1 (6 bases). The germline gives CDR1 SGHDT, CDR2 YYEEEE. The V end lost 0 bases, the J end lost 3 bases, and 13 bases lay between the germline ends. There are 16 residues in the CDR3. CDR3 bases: TGTGCCAGCAGCTTGGATGTGGGGGCAAATGGAAACACCATATATTTT. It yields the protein CASSLDVGANGNTIYF. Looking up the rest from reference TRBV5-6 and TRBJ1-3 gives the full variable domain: DAGVTQSPTHLIKTRGQQVTLRCSPKSGHDTVSWYQQALGQGPQFIFQYYEEEERQRGNFPDRFSGHQFPNYSSELNVNALLLGDSALYLCASSLDVGANGNTIYFGEGSWLTVV.

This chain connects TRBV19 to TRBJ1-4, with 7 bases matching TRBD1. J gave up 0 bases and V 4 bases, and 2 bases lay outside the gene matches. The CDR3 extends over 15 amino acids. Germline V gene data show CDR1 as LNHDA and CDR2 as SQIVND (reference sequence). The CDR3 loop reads CASSTGTATNEKLFF. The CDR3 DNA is TGTGCCAGTAGTACAGGGACAGCAACTAATGAAAAACTGTTTTTT.

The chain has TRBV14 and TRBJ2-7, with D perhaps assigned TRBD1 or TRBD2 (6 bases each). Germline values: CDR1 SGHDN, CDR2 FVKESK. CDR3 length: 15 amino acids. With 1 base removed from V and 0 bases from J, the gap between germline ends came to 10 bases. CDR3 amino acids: CASSQVGGPSYEQYF. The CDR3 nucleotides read TGTGCCAGCAGCCAAGTGGGGGGCCCCTCCTACGAGCAGTACTTC.

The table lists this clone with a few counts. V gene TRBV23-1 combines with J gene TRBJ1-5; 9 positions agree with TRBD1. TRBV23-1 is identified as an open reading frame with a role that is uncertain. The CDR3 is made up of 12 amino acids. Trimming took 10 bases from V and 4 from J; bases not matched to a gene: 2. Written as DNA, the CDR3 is TGCGCCACGACAGGGGGTAATCAGCCCCAGCATTTT. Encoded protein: CATTGGNQPQHF.

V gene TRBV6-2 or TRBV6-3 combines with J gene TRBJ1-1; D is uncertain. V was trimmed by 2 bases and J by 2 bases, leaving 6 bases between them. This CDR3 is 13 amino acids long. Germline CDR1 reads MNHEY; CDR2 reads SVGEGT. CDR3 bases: TGTGCCAGCAGTTACGCCCGAAACACTGAAGCTTTCTTT. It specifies CASSYARNTEAFF.